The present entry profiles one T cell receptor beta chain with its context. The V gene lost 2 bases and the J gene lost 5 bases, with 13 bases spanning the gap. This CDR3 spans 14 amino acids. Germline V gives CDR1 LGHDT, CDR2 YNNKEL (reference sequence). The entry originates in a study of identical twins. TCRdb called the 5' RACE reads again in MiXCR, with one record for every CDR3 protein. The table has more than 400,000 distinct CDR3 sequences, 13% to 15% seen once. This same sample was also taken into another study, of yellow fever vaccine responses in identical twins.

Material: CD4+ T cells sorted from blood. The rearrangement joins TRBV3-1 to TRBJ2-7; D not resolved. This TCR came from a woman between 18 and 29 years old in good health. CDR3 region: CASSQTGYGNEQYF. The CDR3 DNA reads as TGTGCCAGCAGCCAAACGGGTTATGGAAACGAGCAGTACTTC.